This T cell receptor beta chain was sequenced in a study of long-term antiretroviral therapy in people with HIV. Sequencing used immunoSEQ v3.0 at survey level. Some clones are missing from TCRdb's copy, which holds only in-frame ones; the method was immunoSEQ multiplex PCR. This table holds 25,000 to 30,000 clones, about 90% found once. The CDR3 runs to 19 residues. Germline CDR1 SGHKS, CDR2 YYEKEE (reference sequence). J gave up 0 bases and V 3 bases, and 9 bases lay outside the gene matches. Source: unsorted PBMCs, taken 3.2 years before starting antiretroviral therapy. The source is a man in his forties or fifties with HIV. V is TRBV5-5 and J is TRBJ2-1, with 13 bases aligning to TRBD2. The CDR3 region has the DNA TGTGCCAGCAGCTGGAGGGGACTAGCGGGAATCAGCTCCTACAATGAGCAGTTCTTC. It is translated as CASSWRGLAGISSYNEQFF.